This TCR beta chain comes out of a study of CD8+ T cells in alopecia areata. Study results and caveats: In lesional scalp, particularly from alopecia totalis/universalis, clonality was higher than in normal scalp.

Trimming pared 6 bases from V and 0 bases from J, leaving 12 bases between. The CDR3 totals 14 residues. From germline, CDR1 is MDHEN and CDR2 SYDVKM. Treatment in this sample: oral pan-JAK inhibitor, 5-10 mg twice daily. Regarding this clone: Its antigen remains unknown.

TCR sequencing used cDNA made by reverse transcription of extracted RNA. Using immunoSEQ multiplex PCR, the repertoire was profiled, and TCRdb retains in-frame clones only, with some absent. The top ten clones hold roughly 1.8% of a sample with under 350,000 clones, 55% to 75% of them seen once. The input for sequencing was CD4+ T cells sorted from blood, taken at week 24, from a patient treated with tofacitinib. The chain couples TRBV28 to TRBJ2-7, with D possibly matching TRBD2 (6 bases). This clonotype was sampled from a human donor with alopecia areata. For the CDR3, the DNA is TGTGCCAGCAGGAAGCGGGTCATCTCCTACGAGCAGTACTTC. Protein sequence: CASRKRVISYEQYF. Looking up the rest from reference TRBV28 and TRBJ2-7 gives the full variable domain: DVKVTQSSRYLVKRTGEKVFLECVQDMDHENMFWYRQDPGLGLRLIYFSYDVKMKEKGDIPEGYSVSREKKERFSLILESASTNQTSMYLCASRKRVISYEQYFGPGTRLTVT.